This T cell receptor (beta chain) originates from a study of breast tumors, draining lymph nodes, adjacent tissues. Breast cancer patients provided tissue from their axillary draining lymph nodes. Germline values: CDR1 DFQATT, CDR2 SNEGSKA (reference sequence). Unmatched junction bases numbered 6, after V lost 5 bases and J lost 5 bases. There are 14 residues in the CDR3. TCRdb used MiXCR to reprocess the multiplex PCR reads, holding one entry per CDR3 protein. The table lists about 270,000 distinct CDR3 sequences, about 33% of them singletons. This clonotype has a count of ten or more. Its specificity is unknown. Whole-study findings and limits: Findings are consistent with lymph node origin and intratumoral expansion of most tumor T cells.

This clonotype was obtained from a female donor with breast cancer. Some clones in this sample may be carry-over from other donors' samples. The sequenced sample was axillary lymph node tissue. This chain links TRBV20-1 with TRBJ2-2; 9 bases are a match to TRBD1. The CDR3 DNA is TGCAGTGCTCCCGGGACAGGGCTGACCGGGGAGCTGTTTTTT. It is translated as CSAPGTGLTGELFF.